This TCR beta chain was profiled in a study of blood T cell repertoires in COVID-19. This CDR3 is built from 15 residues. Germline CDR1 is MNHEY and CDR2 is SMNVEV (reference sequence). The V gene lost 5 bases and the J gene lost 3 bases, with 13 bases spanning the gap. TCRdb's table, derived via immunoSEQ multiplex PCR, lists solely in-frame clones and lacks some. The sample records approximately 300,000 clones, roughly nine tenths being singletons. The receptor comes from a woman aged 25-40 years who had recovered from COVID-19. The chain joins TRBV27 to TRBJ2-2; D is possibly TRBD1 (5 bases). The sequencing sample was made of PBMCs or T cells enriched from blood (not recorded which). The CDR3 protein is CASSPHDRYTGELFF. CDR3 nucleotides: TGTGCCAGCAGTCCTCACGACAGATACACCGGGGAGCTGTTTTTT.